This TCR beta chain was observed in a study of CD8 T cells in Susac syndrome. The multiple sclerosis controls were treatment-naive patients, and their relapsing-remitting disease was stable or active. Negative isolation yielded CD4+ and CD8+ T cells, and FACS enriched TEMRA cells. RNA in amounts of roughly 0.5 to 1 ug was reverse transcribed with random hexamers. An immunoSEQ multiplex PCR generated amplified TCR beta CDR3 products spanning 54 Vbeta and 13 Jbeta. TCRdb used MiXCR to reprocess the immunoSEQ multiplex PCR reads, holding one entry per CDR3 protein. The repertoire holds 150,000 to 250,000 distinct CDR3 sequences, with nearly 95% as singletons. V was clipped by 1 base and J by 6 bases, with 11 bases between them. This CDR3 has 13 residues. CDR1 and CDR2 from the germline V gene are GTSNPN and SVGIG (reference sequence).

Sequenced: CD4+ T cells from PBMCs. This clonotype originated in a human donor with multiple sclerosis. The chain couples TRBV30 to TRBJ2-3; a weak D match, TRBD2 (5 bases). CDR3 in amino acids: CAWSGPGSDTQYF. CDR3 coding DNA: TGTGCCTGGAGTGGTCCGGGGTCCGATACGCAGTATTTT.